The 19 T cell receptor beta chains below were found in one sample sequenced in a study of PD-1 blockade in mismatch repair-deficient tumors. Sequenced by immunoSEQ multiplex PCR; TCRdb stores in-frame clones only, minus some. This table has around 48,000 clones, approximately 78% appearing once. This sample comprised peripheral blood, obtained 4 weeks after starting pembrolizumab. Receptors originate from an adult with mismatch repair-deficient cancer.

DNA for the CDR3: TGCAGCGTTGAAAGCATCGGCAGCTCTGGCTACACCTTC. It encodes CSVESIGSSGYTF. The chain recombines TRBV29-1 with TRBJ1-2; no definite D call. Per germline, CDR1 SQVTM and CDR2 ANQGSEA. The CDR3 has 13 amino acids. The germline V and J ends were trimmed by 2 bases and 7 bases, with 14 bases remaining between them.

This sequence joins TRBV6-5 and TRBJ2-1, with D possibly being TRBD1 (6 bases). CDR1 and CDR2 (germline): MNHEY, SVGAGI. Trimming removed 6 bases from V and 8 bases from J, with 14 bases in between. The CDR3 is made up of 13 amino acids. CDR3 DNA sequence: TGTGCCAGCAGCCTTAACAGGGTCCATGAGCAGTTCTTC. It encodes CASSLNRVHEQFF.

The chain joins TRBV19 to TRBJ2-2, with D tentatively TRBD2 (6 bases). This CDR3 has 16 amino acids. CDR1 LNHDA and CDR2 SQIVND come from the germline V gene (reference sequence). Trimming shortened V by 1 base and J by 15 bases, and 24 bases separated the two germline ends. CDR3 loop: CASSIGYGGSMGWMFF. The DNA for the CDR3 is TGTGCCAGTAGTATAGGATACGGAGGGTCGATGGGCTGGATGTTTTTT.

The chain has TRBV9 and TRBJ1-2; D is perhaps TRBD1 (5 bases). The germline V gene has CDR1 SGDLS and CDR2 YYNGEE. The CDR3 spans 14 residues. V dropped 0 bases and J dropped 6 bases, with 12 bases sitting between them. CDR3 residues: CASSVDSGIHGYTF. CDR3 in DNA: TGTGCCAGCAGCGTAGATTCAGGGATACATGGCTACACCTTC. The full variable domain, its missing parts supplied by reference TRBV9 and TRBJ1-2, is DSGVTQTPKHLITATGQRVTLRCSPRSGDLSVYWYQQSLDQGLQFLIQYYNGEERAKGNILERFSAQQFPDLHSELNLSSLELGDSALYFCASSVDSGIHGYTFGSGTRLTVV.

This sequence joins TRBV2 and TRBJ1-4, with unresolved D. Per germline, CDR1 SNHLY and CDR2 FYNNEI. The ends were cut back, 4 bases at V and 2 bases at J, with 8 bases in the middle. The CDR3 contains 14 residues. This CDR3 is CASSVGGTNEKLFF. In DNA, the CDR3 is TGTGCCAGCAGTGTAGGAGGGACTAATGAAAAACTGTTTTTT.

The V call is TRBV15, the J call TRBJ2-5; tentative D call: TRBD1 (6 bases). The V and J ends lost 3 bases and 1 base respectively, with 9 bases between them. CDR1 is LNHNV and CDR2 is YYDKDF in the germline V gene (reference sequence). The length of the CDR3 is 14 residues. The DNA of the CDR3 is TGTGCCACCAGCAGGGGGGCGGCCCAAGAGACCCAGTACTTC. This codes for CATSRGAAQETQYF.

The chain combines TRBV7-3 with TRBJ2-1, with D maybe TRBD2 (5 bases). CDR3 length: 15 residues. With 5 bases removed from V and 3 bases from J, the gap between germline ends came to 14 bases. Per the germline V gene, CDR1 is SGHTA and CDR2 is FQGTGA. The CDR3 bases are TGTGCCAGCAGCGAGACTAATACAAACTACAATGAGCAGTTCTTC. Its protein is CASSETNTNYNEQFF. Full variable domain (outside the CDR3, taken from reference TRBV7-3 and TRBJ2-1): GAGVSQTPSNKVTEKGKYVELRCDPISGHTALYWYRQSLGQGPEFLIYFQGTGAADDSGLPNDRFFAVRPEGSVSTLKIQRTERGDSAVYLCASSETNTNYNEQFFGPGTRLTVL.

V and J are TRBV29-1 and TRBJ2-3; 9 bases fit TRBD2. Germline lookup yields CDR1 SQVTM and CDR2 ANQGSEA. V trimming: 8 bases; J trimming: 6 bases; junction bases outside the gene matches: 9. The CDR3 runs to 13 residues. CDR3 sequence: CSSSGRGMDTQYF. The CDR3 DNA is TGCAGCAGTAGCGGGAGAGGGATGGATACGCAGTATTTT.

This chain joins TRBV10-3 and TRBJ2-7, with 7 bases matching TRBD2. With V trimmed by 2 bases and J by 12 bases, 7 bases remained unmatched. This CDR3 region has 12 residues. From germline, CDR1 is ENHRY and CDR2 SYGVKD. CDR3 loop: CAISEPAGVLYF. In DNA, the CDR3 is TGTGCCATCAGTGAGCCGGCGGGAGTACTGTACTTC.

The V and J genes are TRBV7-2 and TRBJ1-1; 9 positions agree with TRBD1. V lost 4 bases, J lost 4 bases, and 4 bases stayed unmatched. The CDR3 loop spans 14 amino acids. The germline CDR1 and CDR2 sequences are SGHTA and FQGNSA. The CDR3 sequence is CASSSTGGVTEAFF. CDR3 nucleotide sequence: TGTGCCAGCAGCTCTACAGGGGGCGTCACTGAAGCTTTCTTT.

The chain recombines TRBV5-4 with TRBJ2-7, with D uncertain. This CDR3 comprises 16 residues. CDR1 SGHNT and CDR2 YYREEE come from the germline V gene (reference sequence). V lost 4 bases and J lost 1, with 18 bases in between. The CDR3 loop is CASSDYIDVLSYEQYF. The CDR3 DNA reads TGTGCCAGCAGCGATTACATAGATGTTTTATCCTACGAGCAGTACTTC.

The chain carries TRBV6-5 and TRBJ2-1; the D gene is possibly TRBD1 (5 bases). Germline V gives CDR1 MNHEY, CDR2 SVGAGI. The CDR3 runs 13 residues. Trimming left V 2 bases short and J 7 bases short, with 9 bases between. The CDR3 sequence is CASSYVQGNEQFF. DNA of the CDR3: TGTGCCAGCAGTTACGTCCAGGGTAATGAGCAGTTCTTC.

The chain recombines TRBV21-1 with TRBJ2-7; the table's D call, TRBD2, was not checked against the DNA. TRBV21-1 is annotated as a pseudogene. The CDR3 loop spans 16 amino acids. CDR3 nucleotides: TGTGCCAGCAGCAAAAAGCTAGCGGGAGTAACCCACGAGCAGTACTTC. It translates to CASSKKLAGVTHEQYF.

This clone was counted only a few times. The chain uses TRBV6-1 and TRBJ2-2, with TRBD1 matching 8 bases. V lost 4 bases to trimming and J lost 7 bases; unmatched junction nucleotides: 8. Germline V CDR1 and CDR2: MNHNS, SASEGT. The CDR3 has 15 residues. The CDR3 bases are TGTGCCAGCAGTGTGTCAGGGGGCATCAACGGGGAGCTGTTTTTT. Its protein product is CASSVSGGINGELFF.

The V and J genes are TRBV5-1 and TRBJ2-3; 10 nucleotides match TRBD2. J was trimmed by 4 bases and V by 0 bases; bases with no gene match: 5. Germline values: CDR1 SGHRS, CDR2 YFSETQ. The CDR3 runs to 16 residues. CDR3 DNA: TGCGCCAGCAGCTTGGTGCCTAGCGGGAGCCCAGATACGCAGTATTTT. Encoded protein: CASSLVPSGSPDTQYF.

Many counts were recorded for this clone. V and J are TRBV6-1 and TRBJ2-7, with D perhaps matching TRBD2 (5 bases). The germline V gene encodes CDR1 MNHNS and CDR2 SASEGT. The CDR3 sequence is 13 residues long. Between the trimmed V and J ends, which lost 5 bases and 0 bases, there was a span of 8 bases. CDR3: CASSRTPSYEQYF. CDR3 in DNA: TGTGCCAGCAGTAGGACTCCCTCCTACGAGCAGTACTTC.

This clone was observed once. J is TRBJ1-1 and V is TRBV29-1; TRBD1 might be the D (6 bases). Germline values: CDR1 SQVTM, CDR2 ANQGSEA. Deletions cut 7 bases from V and 0 bases from J, with 15 bases between. The CDR3 length is 14 residues. CDR3 region: CSGNPGAVNTEAFF. The DNA of the CDR3 is TGCAGCGGGAACCCAGGGGCAGTGAACACTGAAGCTTTCTTT.

The rearrangement joins TRBV2 to TRBJ2-7; either TRBD1 or TRBD2 may fit D (5 bases each). Germline assignment: CDR1 SNHLY and CDR2 FYNNEI. This CDR3 region has 14 residues. V lost 1 base and J 3 bases, leaving 10 bases between the germline ends. CDR3 in DNA: TGTGCCAGCAGTGAAGAGGGACGGAGCTACGAGCAGTACTTC. It specifies CASSEEGRSYEQYF.

V and J are TRBV10-2 and TRBJ2-2, with D perhaps matching TRBD1 (6 bases). V was cut by 0 bases and J by 5 bases, with 13 bases left in between. The germline V gene encodes CDR1 WSHSY and CDR2 SAAADI. This CDR3 comprises 16 residues. DNA for the CDR3: TGCGCCAGCAGTGAGTCAACAGGGACGGGGACCGGGGAGCTGTTTTTT. Translation: CASSESTGTGTGELFF.